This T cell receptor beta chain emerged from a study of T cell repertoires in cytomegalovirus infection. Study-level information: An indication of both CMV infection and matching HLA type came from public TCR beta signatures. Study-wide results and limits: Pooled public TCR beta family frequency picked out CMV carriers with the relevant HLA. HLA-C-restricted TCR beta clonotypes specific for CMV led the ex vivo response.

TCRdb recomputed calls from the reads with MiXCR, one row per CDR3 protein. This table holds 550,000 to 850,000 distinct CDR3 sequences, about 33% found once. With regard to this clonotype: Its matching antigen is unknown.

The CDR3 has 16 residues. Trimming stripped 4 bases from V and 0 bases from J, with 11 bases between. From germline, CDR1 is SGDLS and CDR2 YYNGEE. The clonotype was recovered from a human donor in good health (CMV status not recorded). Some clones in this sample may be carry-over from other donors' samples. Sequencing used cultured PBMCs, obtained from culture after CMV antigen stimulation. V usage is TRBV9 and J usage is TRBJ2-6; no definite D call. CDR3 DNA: TGTGCCAGCAGCACCCGCCGCAGCTCTGGGGCCAACGTCCTGACTTTC. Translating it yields CASSTRRSSGANVLTF.